The 2 T cell receptor beta chains in this list originate from one sample, sequenced in a study of blood T cell repertoires in COVID-19. Produced via immunoSEQ multiplex PCR; TCRdb's table is partial and in-frame only. Here the sample spans roughly 30,000 clones, roughly 89% being singletons. The sample taken for sequencing was peripheral blood. The receptors originated from a human donor in a cohort sampled during active COVID-19.

The rearrangement joins TRBV12-3 or TRBV12-4 to TRBJ2-1; unclear D gene. This CDR3 region has 13 residues. V shed 8 bases and J shed 4 bases, with 12 bases lying between them. In DNA, the CDR3 is TGTGCCAGCTCTAGGTCTTTATACAATGAGCAGTTCTTC. It specifies CASSRSLYNEQFF.

The chain joins TRBV28 to TRBJ2-5, with 9 bases matching TRBD1. With V trimmed by 7 bases and J by 2 bases, 2 bases remained unmatched. CDR3 length equals 13 residues. Germline V CDR1 and CDR2: MDHEN, SYDVKM. This CDR3 reads CASTGTGQETQYF. The CDR3 DNA follows: TGTGCCAGCACCGGGACAGGGCAAGAGACCCAGTACTTC.